This record covers a single T cell receptor beta chain. This clone's antigen is unknown. No qualities accompany the bases; no much larger clone lies one base away. Sequenced on an Illumina HiSeq 1500. TCRdb applied fastp at Q25 and MiXCR to the public reads, then kept only in-frame beta chains. Each entry merges the rows of one CDR3 protein and shows their most common DNA and genes. The sample has about 830,000 distinct CDR3 sequences on record, approximately 32% of them singletons. The ten largest account for approximately 13% of the sample. What the treatment or condition label conveys for this sample: in vitro stimulation with specific CMV peptide epitopes to enrich CMV-specific T cells. The CDR3 has 15 amino acids, counting the end cysteine and phenylalanine. Of the read, only the CDR3 DNA is kept; its 45 bases are in frame from base 1. V is pared back by 3 bases and J by 5 bases, with 16 bases lying between the germline termini.

The sample comes from a study of T cell repertoires in cytomegalovirus infection (dated by TCRdb to between 2017 and 2020). For the wider study: Recently identified HLA-C-restricted CMV epitopes, whose presentation resists viral immunomodulation, were targeted by peptide stimulations together with well-studied HLA-B-restricted epitopes. Donor HLA type was relevant to the analysis, because carriage of CMV infection together with the matching HLA type was indicated by public TCR beta signatures. Study-wide conclusions, independent of this receptor: The ex vivo response was dominated by HLA-C-restricted CMV-specific TCR beta clonotypes, and the single most frequent clonotype in two of eight donors was supplied by these HLA-C-restricted clonotypes. In both this cohort and an independent cohort of some 350 donors, the cumulative frequency of public TCR beta family members distinguished carriers of CMV infection plus the relevant HLA type.

The origin of this receptor is a human donor in good health (CMV status not recorded). Some clones in this sample may be carry-over from other donors' samples. This chain is built from TRBV12-3 or TRBV12-4 and TRBJ2-5; the D gene is unclear. Sequences were derived from cultured CD8+ T cells from PBMCs, sampled from culture after CMV antigen stimulation. The CDR3: CASSFGSSRGETQYF. In nucleotide form, the sequence is TGTGCCAGCAGTTTTGGGTCTTCCAGAGGCGAGACCCAGTACTTC.